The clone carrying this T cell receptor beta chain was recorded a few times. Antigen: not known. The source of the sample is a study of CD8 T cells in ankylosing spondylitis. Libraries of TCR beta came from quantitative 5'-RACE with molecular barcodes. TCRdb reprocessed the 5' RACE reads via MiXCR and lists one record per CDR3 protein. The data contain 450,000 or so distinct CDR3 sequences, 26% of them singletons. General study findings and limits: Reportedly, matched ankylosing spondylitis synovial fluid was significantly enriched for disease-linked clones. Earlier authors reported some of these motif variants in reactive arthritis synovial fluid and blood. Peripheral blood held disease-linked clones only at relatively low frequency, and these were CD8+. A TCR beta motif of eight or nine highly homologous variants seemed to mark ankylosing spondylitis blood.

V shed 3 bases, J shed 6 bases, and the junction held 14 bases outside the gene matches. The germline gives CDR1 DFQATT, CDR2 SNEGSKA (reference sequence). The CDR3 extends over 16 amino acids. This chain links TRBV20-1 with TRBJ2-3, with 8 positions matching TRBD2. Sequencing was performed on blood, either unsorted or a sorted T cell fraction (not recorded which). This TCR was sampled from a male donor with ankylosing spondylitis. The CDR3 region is CSASESGGGLGDTQYF. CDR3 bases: TGCAGTGCTAGTGAATCGGGGGGGGGCTTAGGGGATACGCAGTATTTT.